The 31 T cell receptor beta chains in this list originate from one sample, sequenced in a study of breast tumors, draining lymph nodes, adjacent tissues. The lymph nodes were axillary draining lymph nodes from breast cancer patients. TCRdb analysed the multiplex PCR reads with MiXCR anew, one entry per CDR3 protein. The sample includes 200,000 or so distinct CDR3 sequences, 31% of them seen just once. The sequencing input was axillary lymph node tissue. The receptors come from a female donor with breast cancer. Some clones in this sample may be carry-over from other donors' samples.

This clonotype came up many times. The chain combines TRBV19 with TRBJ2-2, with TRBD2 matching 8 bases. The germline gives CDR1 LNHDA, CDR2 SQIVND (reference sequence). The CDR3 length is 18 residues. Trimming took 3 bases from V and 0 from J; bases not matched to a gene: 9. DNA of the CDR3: TGTGCCAGTAGTATGAGAACGGGGGGGGGGACGAACACCGGGGAGCTGTTTTTT. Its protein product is CASSMRTGGGTNTGELFF. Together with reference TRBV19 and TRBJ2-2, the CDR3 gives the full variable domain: DGGITQSPKYLFRKEGQNVTLSCEQNLNHDAMYWYRQDPGQGLRLIYYSQIVNDFQKGDIAEGYSVSREKKESFPLTVTSAQKNPTAFYLCASSMRTGGGTNTGELFFGEGSRLTVL.

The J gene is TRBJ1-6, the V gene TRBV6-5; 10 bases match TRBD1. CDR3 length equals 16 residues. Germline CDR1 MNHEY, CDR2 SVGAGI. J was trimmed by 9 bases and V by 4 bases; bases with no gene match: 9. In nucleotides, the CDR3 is TGTGCCAGCAGTTTTTGGGACAGGGGAGTCAGTTCACCCCTCCACTTT. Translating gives CASSFWDRGVSSPLHF.

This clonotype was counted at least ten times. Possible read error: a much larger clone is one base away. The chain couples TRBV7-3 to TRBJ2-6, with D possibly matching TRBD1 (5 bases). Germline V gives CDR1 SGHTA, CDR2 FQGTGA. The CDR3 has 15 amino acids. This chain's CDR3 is CASSLRNSGANVLPF. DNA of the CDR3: TGTGCCAGCAGCTTGAGAAACTCTGGGGCCAACGTCCTGCCTTTC.

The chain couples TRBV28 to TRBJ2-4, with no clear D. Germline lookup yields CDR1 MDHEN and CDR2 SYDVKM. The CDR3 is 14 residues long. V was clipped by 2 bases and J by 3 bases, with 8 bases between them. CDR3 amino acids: CASSLRWDKNIQYF. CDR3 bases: TGTGCCAGCAGTTTACGGTGGGACAAAAACATTCAGTACTTC.

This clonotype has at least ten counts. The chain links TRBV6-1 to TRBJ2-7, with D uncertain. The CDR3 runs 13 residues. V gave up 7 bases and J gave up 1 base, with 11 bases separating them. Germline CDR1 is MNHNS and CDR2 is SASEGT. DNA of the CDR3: TGTGCCAGCACTCTGCCAGCATCCTACGAGCAGTACTTC. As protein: CASTLPASYEQYF.

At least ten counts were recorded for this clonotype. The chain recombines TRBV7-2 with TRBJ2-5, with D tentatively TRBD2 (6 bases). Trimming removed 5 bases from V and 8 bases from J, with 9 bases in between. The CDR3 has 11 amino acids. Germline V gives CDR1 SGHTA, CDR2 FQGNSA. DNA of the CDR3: TGTGCCAGCAGCGCGCGGGGAACCCAGTACTTC. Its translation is CASSARGTQYF.

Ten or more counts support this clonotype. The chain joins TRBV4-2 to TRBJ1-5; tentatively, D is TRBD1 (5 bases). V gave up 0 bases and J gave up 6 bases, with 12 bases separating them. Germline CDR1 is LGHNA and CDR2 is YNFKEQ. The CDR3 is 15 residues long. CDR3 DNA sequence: TGTGCCAGCAGCCAAGAGGGAGGGGTTATTCAGCCCCAGCATTTT. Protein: CASSQEGGVIQPQHF.

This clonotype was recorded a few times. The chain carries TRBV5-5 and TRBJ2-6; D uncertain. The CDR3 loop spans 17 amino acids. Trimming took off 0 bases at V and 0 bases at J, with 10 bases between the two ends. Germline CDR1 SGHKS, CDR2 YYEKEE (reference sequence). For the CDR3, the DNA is TGTGCCAGCAGCTTGGACGCGGCTTTCTCTGGGGCCAACGTCCTGACTTTC. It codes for CASSLDAAFSGANVLTF. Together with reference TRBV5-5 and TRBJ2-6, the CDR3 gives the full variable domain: DAGVTQSPTHLIKTRGQQVTLRCSPISGHKSVSWYQQVLGQGPQFIFQYYEKEERGRGNFPDRFSARQFPNYSSELNVNALLLGDSALYLCASSLDAAFSGANVLTFGAGSRLTVL.

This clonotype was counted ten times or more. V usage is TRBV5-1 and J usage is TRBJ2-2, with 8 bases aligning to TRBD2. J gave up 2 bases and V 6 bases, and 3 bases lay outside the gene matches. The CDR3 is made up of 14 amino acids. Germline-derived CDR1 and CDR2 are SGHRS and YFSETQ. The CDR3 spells CASNAGGNTGELFF. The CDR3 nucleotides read TGCGCCAGCAACGCGGGAGGAAACACCGGGGAGCTGTTTTTT.

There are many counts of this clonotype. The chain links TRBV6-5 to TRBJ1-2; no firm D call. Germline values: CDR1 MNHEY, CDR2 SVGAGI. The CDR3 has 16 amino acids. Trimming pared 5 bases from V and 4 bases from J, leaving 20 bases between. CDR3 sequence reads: CASSHRGARHGYGYTF. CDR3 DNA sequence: TGTGCCAGCAGTCATCGGGGAGCGCGCCACGGCTATGGCTACACCTTC.

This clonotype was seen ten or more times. In DNA, the CDR3 is TGCGCCAGCAGCTTATTAGGGCGTTCCGGGGAGCTGTTTTTT. It encodes CASSLLGRSGELFF. The V gene is TRBV5-1, the J gene TRBJ2-2; D is undetermined. CDR3 length: 14 amino acids. V dropped 2 bases and J dropped 6 bases, with 11 bases sitting between them. CDR1 and CDR2 (germline): SGHRS, YFSETQ.

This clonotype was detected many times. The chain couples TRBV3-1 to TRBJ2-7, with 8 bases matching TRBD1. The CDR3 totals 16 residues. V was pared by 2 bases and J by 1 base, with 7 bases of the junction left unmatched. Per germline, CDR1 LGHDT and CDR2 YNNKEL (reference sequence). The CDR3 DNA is TGTGCCAGCAGCCAAACCCCCGGGACAGGTTCCTACGAGCAGTACTTC. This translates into CASSQTPGTGSYEQYF.

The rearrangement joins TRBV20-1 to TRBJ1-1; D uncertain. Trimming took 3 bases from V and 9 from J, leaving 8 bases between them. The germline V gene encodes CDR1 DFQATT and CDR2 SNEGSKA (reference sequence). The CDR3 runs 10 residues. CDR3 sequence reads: CSARSAKAFF. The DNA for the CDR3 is TGCAGTGCTAGGAGTGCCAAAGCTTTCTTT.

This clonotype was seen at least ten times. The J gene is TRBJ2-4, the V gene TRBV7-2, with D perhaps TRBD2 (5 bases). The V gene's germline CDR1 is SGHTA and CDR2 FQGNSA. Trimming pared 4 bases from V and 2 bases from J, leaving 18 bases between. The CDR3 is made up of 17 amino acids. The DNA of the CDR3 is TGTGCCAGCAGCTCGGGAAGAGGGCCTGGGACCAAAAACATTCAGTACTTC. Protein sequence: CASSSGRGPGTKNIQYF.

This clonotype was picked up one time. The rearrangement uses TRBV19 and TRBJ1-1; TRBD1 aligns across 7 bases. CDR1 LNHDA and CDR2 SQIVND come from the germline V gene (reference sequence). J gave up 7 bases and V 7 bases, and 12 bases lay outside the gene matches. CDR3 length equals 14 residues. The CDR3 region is CASKLDRVSHEAFF. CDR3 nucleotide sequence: TGTGCCAGTAAGTTAGACAGGGTATCCCATGAAGCTTTCTTT. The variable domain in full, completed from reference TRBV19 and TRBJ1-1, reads DGGITQSPKYLFRKEGQNVTLSCEQNLNHDAMYWYRQDPGQGLRLIYYSQIVNDFQKGDIAEGYSVSREKKESFPLTVTSAQKNPTAFYLCASKLDRVSHEAFFGQGTRLTVV.

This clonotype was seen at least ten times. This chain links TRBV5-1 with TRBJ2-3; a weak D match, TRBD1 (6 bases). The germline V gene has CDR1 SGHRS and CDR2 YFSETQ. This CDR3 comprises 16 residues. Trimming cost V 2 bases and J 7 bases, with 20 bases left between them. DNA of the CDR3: TGCGCCAGCAGCTTAAGTTGGACAGATAAGAGAAATACGCAGTATTTT. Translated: CASSLSWTDKRNTQYF.

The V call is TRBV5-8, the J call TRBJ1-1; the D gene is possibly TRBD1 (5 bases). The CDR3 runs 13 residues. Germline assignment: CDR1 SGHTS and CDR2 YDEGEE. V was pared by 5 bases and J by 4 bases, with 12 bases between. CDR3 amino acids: CASSWTTLTEAFF. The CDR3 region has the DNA TGTGCCAGCAGTTGGACAACCCTCACTGAAGCTTTCTTT.

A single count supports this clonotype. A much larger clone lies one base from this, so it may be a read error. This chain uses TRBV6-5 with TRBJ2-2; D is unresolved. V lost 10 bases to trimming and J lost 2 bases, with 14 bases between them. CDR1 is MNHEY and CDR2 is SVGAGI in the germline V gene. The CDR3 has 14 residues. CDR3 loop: CATLRTSNTGELFF. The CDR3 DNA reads TGTGCCACCTTACGGACGAGTAACACCGGGGAGCTGTTTTTT.

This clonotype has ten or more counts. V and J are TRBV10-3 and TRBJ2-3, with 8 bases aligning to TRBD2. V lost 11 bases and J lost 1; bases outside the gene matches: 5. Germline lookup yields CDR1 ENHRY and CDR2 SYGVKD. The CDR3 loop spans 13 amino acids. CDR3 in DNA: TGTGCCGCTGGCGGGGGGCGCACAGATACGCAGTATTTT. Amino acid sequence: CAAGGGRTDTQYF.

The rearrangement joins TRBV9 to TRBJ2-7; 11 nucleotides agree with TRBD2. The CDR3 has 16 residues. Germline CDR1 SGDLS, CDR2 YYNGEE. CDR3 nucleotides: TGTTCCGGCAGCCCCGGGACTAGCGGAGCATCCTACGAGCAGTACTTC. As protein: CSGSPGTSGASYEQYF.

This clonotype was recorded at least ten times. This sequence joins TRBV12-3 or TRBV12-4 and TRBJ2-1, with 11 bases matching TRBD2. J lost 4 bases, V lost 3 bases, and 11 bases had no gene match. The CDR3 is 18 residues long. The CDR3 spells CASSFNPPGTSGYNEQFF. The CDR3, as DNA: TGTGCCAGCAGTTTCAACCCACCAGGGACTAGCGGTTACAATGAGCAGTTCTTC.

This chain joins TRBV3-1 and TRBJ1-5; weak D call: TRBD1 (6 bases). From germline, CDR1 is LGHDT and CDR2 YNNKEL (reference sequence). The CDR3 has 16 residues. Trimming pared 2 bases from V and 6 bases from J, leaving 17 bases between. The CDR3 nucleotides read TGTGCCAGCAGCCAAACAGGGTCTGGAGGAGGTCAGCCCCAGCATTTT. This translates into CASSQTGSGGGQPQHF.

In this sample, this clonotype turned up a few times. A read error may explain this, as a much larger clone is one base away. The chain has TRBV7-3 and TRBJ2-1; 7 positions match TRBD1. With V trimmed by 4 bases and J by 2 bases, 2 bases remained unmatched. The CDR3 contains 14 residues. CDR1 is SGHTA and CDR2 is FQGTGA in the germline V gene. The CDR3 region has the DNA TGTGCCAGCAGCTACAGGGGAGCCTACAATGAGCAGTTCTTC. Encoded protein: CASSYRGAYNEQFF.

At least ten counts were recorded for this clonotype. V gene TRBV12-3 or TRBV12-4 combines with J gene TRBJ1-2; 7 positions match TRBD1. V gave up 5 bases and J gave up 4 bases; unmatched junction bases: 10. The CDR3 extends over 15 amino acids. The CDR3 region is CASSRLQGRVYGYTF. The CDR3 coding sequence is TGTGCCAGCAGTAGATTACAGGGGCGTGTCTATGGCTACACCTTC.

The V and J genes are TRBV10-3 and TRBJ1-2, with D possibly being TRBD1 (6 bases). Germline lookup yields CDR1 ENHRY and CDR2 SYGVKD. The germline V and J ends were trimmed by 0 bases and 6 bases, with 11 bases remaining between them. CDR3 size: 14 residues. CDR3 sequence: CAISESTGRDGYTF. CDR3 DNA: TGTGCCATCAGTGAGTCAACAGGGAGGGATGGCTACACCTTC.

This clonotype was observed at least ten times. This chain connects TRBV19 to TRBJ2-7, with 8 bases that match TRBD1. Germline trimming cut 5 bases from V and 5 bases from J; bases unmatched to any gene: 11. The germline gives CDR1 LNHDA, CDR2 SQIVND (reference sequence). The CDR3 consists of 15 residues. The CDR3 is CASSPFRGPGNEQYF. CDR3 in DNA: TGTGCCAGTAGTCCATTCAGGGGGCCTGGTAACGAGCAGTACTTC.

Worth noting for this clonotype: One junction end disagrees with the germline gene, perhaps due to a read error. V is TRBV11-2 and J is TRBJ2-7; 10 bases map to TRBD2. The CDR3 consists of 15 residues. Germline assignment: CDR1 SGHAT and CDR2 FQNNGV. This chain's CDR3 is CASGAGTSEWDEKYF. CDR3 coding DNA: TGTGCCAGCGGCGCCGGGACTAGCGAATGGGACGAGAAGTACTTC.

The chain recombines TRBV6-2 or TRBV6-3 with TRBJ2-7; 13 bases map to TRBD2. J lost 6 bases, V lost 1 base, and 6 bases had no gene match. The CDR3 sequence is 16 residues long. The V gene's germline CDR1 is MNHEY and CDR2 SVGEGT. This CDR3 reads CASSYFFGTSGVEQYF. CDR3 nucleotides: TGTGCCAGCAGTTACTTTTTCGGGACTAGCGGGGTCGAGCAGTACTTC.

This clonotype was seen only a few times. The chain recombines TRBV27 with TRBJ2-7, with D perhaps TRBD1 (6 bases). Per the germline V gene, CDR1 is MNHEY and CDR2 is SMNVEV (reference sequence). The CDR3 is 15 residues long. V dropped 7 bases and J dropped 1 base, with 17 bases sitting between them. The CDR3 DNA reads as TGTGCCAGCACCAGTCCAGGGGCGGGTTCCTACGAGCAGTACTTC. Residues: CASTSPGAGSYEQYF.

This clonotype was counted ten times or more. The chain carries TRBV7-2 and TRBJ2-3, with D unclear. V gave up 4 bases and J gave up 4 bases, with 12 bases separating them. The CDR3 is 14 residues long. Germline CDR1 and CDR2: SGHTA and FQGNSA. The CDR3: CASSSASSPDTQYF. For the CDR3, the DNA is TGTGCCAGCAGCTCAGCGAGCAGCCCAGATACGCAGTATTTT.

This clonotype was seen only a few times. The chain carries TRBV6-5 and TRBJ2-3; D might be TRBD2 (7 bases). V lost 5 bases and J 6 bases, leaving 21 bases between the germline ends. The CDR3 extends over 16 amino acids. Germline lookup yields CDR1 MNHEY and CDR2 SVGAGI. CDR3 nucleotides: TGTGCCAGCAGTCCCGGGGCGGGGGCCTTTTGGGATACGCAGTATTTT. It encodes CASSPGAGAFWDTQYF.